Below are 11 T cell receptor beta chains sequenced from a single sample in a study of shared clonotypes between healthy human individuals (dated by TCRdb to about 2020). The receptor library was made with the immunoSEQ multiplex PCR assay. As stored in TCRdb, this immuneACCESS dataset retains in-frame rearrangements with V and J assigned. A fraction of the clones does not appear; measured against another copy, unresolved V genes explain less than half of the discrepancy, and the remainder lacks a known reason. The sample records around 940,000 clones, over 60% of which are singletons. The ten largest clonotypes hold over 1.3% of the sample. Sequenced sample: memory CD4+ T cells sorted from blood. The cell subset or site label, as the study defines it: CD45RA-negative fraction. The receptors stem from a man aged 18 to 29 in good health.

The rearrangement uses TRBV18 and TRBJ2-7; unclear D gene. This CDR3 has 13 amino acids. The V gene's germline CDR1 is KGHSH and CDR2 LQKENI. Trimming took 5 bases from V and 2 from J, leaving 10 bases between them. Written as DNA, the CDR3 is TGTGCCAGCTCAGTTGCCGATACCTACGAGCAGTACTTC. This codes for CASSVADTYEQYF.

The chain recombines TRBV9 with TRBJ2-1; D is uncertain. Deletions cut 0 bases from V and 3 bases from J, with 10 bases between. Germline V gene lookup returns CDR1 SGDLS and CDR2 YYNGEE. CDR3 length: 15 amino acids. The CDR3 nucleotides are TGTGCCAGCAGCGTAGCTCTTCCCGGCTACAATGAGCAGTTCTTC. Translating it yields CASSVALPGYNEQFF.

The chain carries TRBV9 and TRBJ1-1; D possibly corresponds to TRBD1 (6 bases). The CDR3 is 15 amino acids. Germline V gives CDR1 SGDLS, CDR2 YYNGEE. V dropped 4 bases and J dropped 0 bases, with 13 bases sitting between them. CDR3 nucleotides: TGTGCCAGCAGCCCGGGGGGGGCCGTGAACACTGAAGCTTTCTTT. Amino acid sequence: CASSPGGAVNTEAFF. The whole variable domain, remainder taken from reference TRBV9 and TRBJ1-1, is DSGVTQTPKHLITATGQRVTLRCSPRSGDLSVYWYQQSLDQGLQFLIQYYNGEERAKGNILERFSAQQFPDLHSELNLSSLELGDSALYFCASSPGGAVNTEAFFGQGTRLTVV.

This sequence joins TRBV18 and TRBJ1-6; tentative D call: TRBD1 (6 bases). Trimming took off 5 bases at V and 7 bases at J, with 24 bases between the two ends. This CDR3 has 18 amino acids. Germline CDR1 is KGHSH and CDR2 is LQKENI. The CDR3 sequence is CASSDRIRGPLSNSPLHF. CDR3 sequence (DNA): TGTGCCAGCTCAGACCGAATCAGGGGTCCCCTTTCAAATTCACCCCTCCACTTT. Variable domain in full (rest from reference TRBV18 and TRBJ1-6): NAGVMQNPRHLVRRRGQEARLRCSPMKGHSHVYWYRQLPEEGLKFMVYLQKENIIDESGMPKERFSAEFPKEGPSILRIQQVVRGDSAAYFCASSDRIRGPLSNSPLHFGNGTRLTVT.

The rearrangement uses TRBV2 and TRBJ2-5; 10 bases match TRBD1. Germline CDR1 is SNHLY and CDR2 is FYNNEI. Germline trimming cut 4 bases from V and 2 bases from J; bases unmatched to any gene: 4. CDR3 length equals 15 residues. The CDR3: CASSGDRGPQETQYF. The CDR3 bases are TGTGCCAGCAGTGGGGACAGGGGACCGCAAGAGACCCAGTACTTC.

This chain uses TRBV5-1 with TRBJ1-1; maybe TRBD1 (5 bases). V lost 0 bases to trimming and J lost 5 bases, with 11 bases between them. The CDR3 loop spans 14 amino acids. In germline, CDR1 is SGHRS, CDR2 YFSETQ. The CDR3 region has the DNA TGCGCCAGCAGCTTGGGAGGGAGGGGTACTGAAGCTTTCTTT. Translating it yields CASSLGGRGTEAFF.

The chain couples TRBV10-3 to TRBJ1-1; no reliable D call. This CDR3 comprises 11 residues. Trimming shortened V by 10 bases and J by 1 base, and 7 bases separated the two germline ends. Per germline, CDR1 ENHRY and CDR2 SYGVKD. DNA for the CDR3: TGTGCCACTAGGGAGAACACTGAAGCTTTCTTT. Amino acid sequence: CATRENTEAFF.

This chain joins TRBV5-6 and TRBJ2-1; TRBD1 might be the D (7 bases). V was shortened by 6 bases and J by 4 bases, with 20 bases between the two germline ends. Per the germline V gene, CDR1 is SGHDT and CDR2 is YYEEEE. The CDR3 contains 16 residues. Written as DNA, the CDR3 is TGTGCCAGCAACCCCACCGGCCCAGGGGGGTACAATGAGCAGTTCTTC. Its translation is CASNPTGPGGYNEQFF.

The rearrangement links TRBV5-5 to TRBJ1-4; weak D call: TRBD1 (6 bases). Trimming cost V 3 bases and J 0 bases, with 21 bases left between them. In germline, CDR1 is SGHKS, CDR2 YYEKEE (reference sequence). The CDR3 totals 19 residues. The CDR3 loop reads CASSSQIPGQRATNEKLFF. Here the CDR3 DNA reads TGTGCCAGCAGCTCCCAGATACCCGGACAGCGTGCAACTAATGAAAAACTGTTTTTT. Based on the CDR3 plus reference TRBV5-5 and TRBJ1-4, the full variable domain is DAGVTQSPTHLIKTRGQQVTLRCSPISGHKSVSWYQQVLGQGPQFIFQYYEKEERGRGNFPDRFSARQFPNYSSELNVNALLLGDSALYLCASSSQIPGQRATNEKLFFGSGTQLSVL.

The rearrangement uses TRBV19 and TRBJ2-3; 11 positions agree with TRBD2. The V gene end was trimmed by 4 bases and the J gene end by 9 bases; junction bases not matched to a gene: 6. The germline CDR1 and CDR2 sequences are LNHDA and SQIVND (reference sequence). CDR3 length equals 14 residues. The CDR3: CASSTRLAGQTQYF. CDR3 in DNA: TGTGCCAGTAGTACCCGACTAGCGGGACAGACGCAGTATTTT.

This clone has a handful of counts. The same CDR3 can be traced to other DNA sequences in this sample. This rearrangement joins TRBV5-4 to TRBJ1-1; D is perhaps TRBD1 (5 bases). The V and J ends lost 5 bases and 0 bases respectively, with 11 bases between them. CDR3 length: 14 amino acids. The germline V gene encodes CDR1 SGHNT and CDR2 YYREEE (reference sequence). This CDR3 reads CASSRGEVNTEAFF. Written as DNA, the CDR3 is TGTGCCAGCAGTCGAGGGGAAGTGAACACTGAAGCTTTCTTT.